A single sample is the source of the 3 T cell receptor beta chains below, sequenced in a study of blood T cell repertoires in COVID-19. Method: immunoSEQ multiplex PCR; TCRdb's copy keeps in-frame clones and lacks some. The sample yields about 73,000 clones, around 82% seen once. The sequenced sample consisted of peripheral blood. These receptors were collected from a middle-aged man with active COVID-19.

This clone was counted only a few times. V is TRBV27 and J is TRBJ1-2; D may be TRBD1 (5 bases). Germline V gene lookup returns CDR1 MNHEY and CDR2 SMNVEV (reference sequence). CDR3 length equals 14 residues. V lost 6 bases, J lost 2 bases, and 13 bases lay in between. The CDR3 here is CASRVGGANYGYTF. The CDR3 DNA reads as TGTGCCAGCAGGGTGGGTGGGGCCAACTATGGCTACACCTTC.

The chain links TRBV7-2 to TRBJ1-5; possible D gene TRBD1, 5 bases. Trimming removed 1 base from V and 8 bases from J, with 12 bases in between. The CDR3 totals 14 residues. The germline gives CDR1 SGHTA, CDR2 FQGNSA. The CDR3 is CASSLGVGGKPQHF. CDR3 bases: TGTGCCAGCAGCTTAGGGGTCGGGGGGAAGCCCCAGCATTTT.

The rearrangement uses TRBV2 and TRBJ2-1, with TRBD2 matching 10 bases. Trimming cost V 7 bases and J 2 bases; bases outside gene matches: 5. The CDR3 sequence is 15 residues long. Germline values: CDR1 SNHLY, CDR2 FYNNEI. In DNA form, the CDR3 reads TGTGCCAGCATTCCGCTAGCGGGGGCCTACAATGAGCAGTTCTTC. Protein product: CASIPLAGAYNEQFF.